This entry concerns a single TCR beta chain. This clone's antigen is unknown. Base qualities are not at hand, and no much larger clone is one base apart. The immunoSEQ Assay was the method used to sequence TCRbeta CDR3 regions. After extraction, genomic DNA underwent amplification by bias-controlled multiplex PCR, followed by high-throughput sequencing. The authors processed their data as follows. Collapsing and filtering of sequences were performed to quantify the absolute abundance of each unique TCRbeta CDR3 region. T cell fraction was estimated by normalizing TCRbeta template counts to usable DNA, with usable DNA measured through amplification of reference genes found in all nucleated cells. Repertoire TCRs were annotated as SARS-CoV-2-specific by exact matching of V gene, CDR3 amino acid sequence and J gene to a known reactive TCR set. MIRA supplied the reference SARS-CoV-2 TCR set, which was filtered for enrichment in COVID-19-positive ImmuneCODE repertoires so that public or cross-reactive TCRs were removed. Based on the MIRA antigens, annotated TCRs were further analysed at the level of specific ORF or position within ORF. Breadth was defined as the number of annotated unique rearrangements divided by the total number of unique productive rearrangements, and depth was defined as the summed frequency of the annotated unique rearrangements. Two-sided Wilcoxon rank-sum tests were used to compare TCR breadth between groups. As stored in TCRdb, this immuneACCESS dataset retains in-frame rearrangements with V and J assigned. A fraction of the clones does not appear; measured against another copy, unresolved V genes explain less than half of the discrepancy, and the remainder lacks a known reason. V, J and clone size were drawn from that table, and D and trimming were deduced from the DNA. Recorded for this sample are some 400,000 clones; approximately 91% of them occurred a single time. Around 2% of the sample is held by the ten biggest clonotypes.

These data belong to a study of Ad26.COV2.S vaccination and SARS-CoV-2 variants (dated by TCRdb to the early 2020s). Regarding the study in general: Vaccine-arm donors were drawn from COV1001, a multicentre, randomized, double-blind, placebo-controlled phase I-IIa trial of Ad26.COV2.S in healthy adults. Investigators remained blinded to trial group allocation during experiments and outcome assessment. The specificity and breadth of SARS-CoV-2-reactive T cell receptors after Ad26.COV2.S vaccination were assessed by TCRbeta repertoire sequencing. A total of some 30 samples were included in the TCR-sequenced set, comprising around 19 Ad26.COV2.S vaccine recipients, 5 placebo recipients and 8 SARS-CoV-2 convalescent individuals. Ad26.COV2.S was administered intramuscularly at a dose of 5x10^10 or 1x10^11 viral particles, either as one shot or as two shots given 56 days apart. Trial participants were randomized into five groups of five: low-dose or high-dose Ad26.COV2.S given once or twice, or placebo on both occasions. What the work shows at the level of the full study, not this receptor alone: The study was not powered to compare responses between vaccine doses or regimens. Comparable non-spike TCR breadth was observed between vaccine and placebo recipients, consistent with only spike being contained in the vaccine. After vaccination, substantial breadth of spike-specific CD8+ and CD4+ T cell responses was reported. The authors noted that the TCR breadth and depth analyses may have underestimated total T cell responses. Compared with placebo recipients, Ad26.COV2.S recipients showed higher spike-specific TCR breadth (P = 0.0014).

The junction carries 13 bases between V and J, which are trimmed by 0 bases and 7 bases respectively. CDR1 is given as SGHAT and CDR2 as FQNNGV, both from the germline V gene. There are 15 amino acids in the CDR3, from cysteine to phenylalanine inclusive. Solely the CDR3 DNA is kept, with 45 bases framed from the first base. Taken with the paper, the label for treatment or condition translates to: over 15 received Ad26.COV2.S at low or high dose, single or two shots; 5 received placebo; per-sample allocation not given. Repertoires of vaccine and placebo recipients were sequenced from samples collected on day 63 after the first injection. In Cohort 1b, 25 to 30 adults aged 18-55 years were enrolled at a single site in Boston, USA, between 29 July and 7 August 2020. Ad26.COV2.S was a replication-incompetent adenovirus type 26 vector that expressed a prefusion-stabilized SARS-CoV-2 spike protein derived from the original Wuhan strain.

Sequences were derived from peripheral blood, sampled in a trial of Ad26.COV2.S vaccine versus placebo. The chain uses TRBV11-2 and TRBJ1-5; a tentative D match to TRBD1 spans 6 bases. The receptor comes from a person between 18 and 60 years old who received the Ad26.COV2.S COVID-19 vaccine or a placebo. This receptor has the CDR3 CASSLDSGAGQPQHF. The DNA sequence is as follows: TGTGCCAGCAGCTTAGATTCGGGGGCTGGGCAGCCCCAGCATTTT.